This TCR beta chain was captured in a study of T cells after yellow fever vaccination. Background on the study: Each low-cell-number fraction was prepared by means of SMART-Seq v4 Ultra Low Input.

Trimming shortened V by 4 bases and J by 6 bases, and 12 bases separated the two germline ends. Germline V gene lookup returns CDR1 SGHKS and CDR2 YYEKEE (reference sequence). CDR3 size: 13 residues. This clonotype was seen at least ten times. Its antigen is still unknown. The study, taken as a whole, reports: The booster response re-showed most primary clones: around 96% CD4, approximately 90% CD8. Any FACS-sorted repertoire could hold abundant clonotypes that contaminate it from the bulk population.

Template switching with 5'RACE generated the TCR cDNA and added a universal primer site and UMIs. TCRdb re-called the 5' RACE reads with MiXCR, one entry per CDR3 protein. This table holds more than 350,000 distinct CDR3 sequences, under 14% found once. This receptor was obtained from a man in his late teens or twenties who received the YFV17D yellow fever vaccine. The chain combines TRBV5-5 with TRBJ2-3; weak D call: TRBD2 (6 bases). The starting material was PBMCs, obtained on the day of the first yellow fever vaccination. The DNA of the CDR3 is TGTGCCAGCAGCGGGACTTCGGGGGATACGCAGTATTTT. It yields the protein CASSGTSGDTQYF.